This passage covers 13 T cell receptor beta chains from one sample sequenced in a study of T-cell reconstitution after alpha-beta-depleted transplantation in children. The library targeted TCRbeta and was prepared with unique molecular identifiers. TCRdb re-derived calls from the PCR reads in MiXCR, one entry per CDR3 protein. The table includes about 360,000 distinct CDR3 sequences, 13% detected once. This specimen consisted of PBMCs, obtained from the stem cell graft. The origin of the receptors is a human donor who donated a stem cell graft to a child with Fanconi anemia.

This clonotype was picked up a small number of times. The chain recombines TRBV20-1 with TRBJ1-2; 7 nucleotides align to TRBD1. CDR3 length equals 13 residues. Trimming cost V 6 bases and J 4 bases; bases outside gene matches: 8. Germline V CDR1 and CDR2: DFQATT, SNEGSKA (reference sequence). The chain's CDR3 is CSAKTGTAYGYTF. The CDR3 DNA sequence: TGCAGTGCAAAGACAGGGACTGCCTATGGCTACACCTTC.

This clonotype was counted ten times or more. The genes are TRBV27 and TRBJ2-1, with D perhaps TRBD1 (7 bases). Germline V lookup: CDR1 MNHEY, CDR2 SMNVEV (reference sequence). The ends were cut back, 9 bases at V and 5 bases at J, with 29 bases in the middle. The CDR3 is 18 amino acids. This CDR3 is CASRDSPFLFAGNNEQFF. The CDR3, as DNA: TGTGCCAGTAGGGACAGTCCTTTTTTGTTCGCGGGAAACAATGAGCAGTTCTTC.

This clonotype was seen at least ten times. The genes are TRBV6-2 or TRBV6-3 and TRBJ1-1, with TRBD1 identical over 9 bases. Germline CDR1 is MNHEY and CDR2 is SVGEGT. The CDR3 is 13 amino acids. Trimming cost V 9 bases and J 5 bases; bases outside gene matches: 7. CDR3 sequence reads: CASLTGGTTEAFF. CDR3 coding DNA: TGTGCCAGTCTAACAGGGGGCACGACTGAAGCTTTCTTT.

This clonotype was seen at least ten times. The rearrangement uses TRBV7-2 and TRBJ2-1, with 11 nucleotides matching TRBD2. Germline V CDR1 and CDR2: SGHTA, FQGNSA. With 7 bases clipped from V and 3 bases from J, the junction kept 8 bases outside the gene matches. The CDR3 totals 16 residues. CDR3 sequence: CASTLSGGALYNEQFF. CDR3 in DNA: TGTGCCAGCACCCTTAGCGGGGGGGCCCTCTACAATGAGCAGTTCTTC. Variable domain in full (rest from reference TRBV7-2 and TRBJ2-1): GAGVSQSPSNKVTEKGKDVELRCDPISGHTALYWYRQSLGQGLEFLIYFQGNSAPDKSGLPSDRFSAERTGGSVSTLTIQRTQQEDSAVYLCASTLSGGALYNEQFFGPGTRLTVL.

The CDR3 DNA sequence: TGTGCCAGCAGCGAGGACAGGGGGCTTCAGCCCCAGCATTTT. This encodes CASSEDRGLQPQHF. The rearrangement links TRBV7-8 to TRBJ1-5, with 11 bases fitting TRBD1. Trimming at V came to 5 bases and at J to 6 bases, leaving 3 bases not matched to a gene. Germline values: CDR1 SGHVS, CDR2 FQNEAQ. CDR3 length: 14 amino acids. Full variable domain (rest looked up from reference TRBV7-8 and TRBJ1-5): GAGVSQSPRYKVAKRGQDVALRCDPISGHVSLFWYQQALGQGPEFLTYFQNEAQLDKSGLPSDRFFAERPEGSVSTLKIQRTQQEDSAVYLCASSEDRGLQPQHFGDGTRLSIL.

In this sample, this clonotype turned up many times. This chain uses TRBV2 with TRBJ1-4, with TRBD1 matching 8 bases. J was trimmed by 4 bases and V by 9 bases; bases with no gene match: 4. This CDR3 is built from 13 residues. Germline V gives CDR1 SNHLY, CDR2 FYNNEI. The DNA for the CDR3 is TGTGCCAGTCGCAGGGGGCTTAATGAAAAACTGTTTTTT. It translates to CASRRGLNEKLFF. The entire variable domain, with the rest obtained from reference TRBV2 and TRBJ1-4, is as follows: EPEVTQTPSHQVTQMGQEVILRCVPISNHLYFYWYRQILGQKVEFLVSFYNNEISEKSEIFDDQFSVERPDGSNFTLKIRSTKLEDSAMYFCASRRGLNEKLFFGSGTQLSVL.

In its sample, this clonotype was seen many times. The chain combines TRBV14 with TRBJ2-1; TRBD1 matches at 7 bases. The V and J ends lost 0 bases and 7 bases, in that order; junction bases with no gene match: 3. CDR3 length: 14 amino acids. Germline CDR1 and CDR2: SGHDN and FVKESK. As DNA, the CDR3 is TGTGCCAGCAGCCAAGAGGGACAGTTAAATGAGCAGTTCTTC. Its protein is CASSQEGQLNEQFF.

V gene TRBV6-2 or TRBV6-3 combines with J gene TRBJ2-7; 10 bases align to TRBD1. This CDR3 is built from 14 residues. The V gene's germline CDR1 is MNHEY and CDR2 SVGEGT. J lost 4 bases, V lost 4 bases, and 4 bases had no gene match. The CDR3 DNA sequence: TGTGCCAGCAGTTCCCCGGGACAGGGGTACGAGCAGTACGTC. Amino acid sequence: CASSSPGQGYEQYV.

This clonotype was counted only a few times. This rearrangement joins TRBV5-1 to TRBJ1-6; 9 bases map to TRBD1. The CDR3 length is 15 residues. CDR1 is SGHRS and CDR2 is YFSETQ in the germline V gene. The V gene end was trimmed by 0 bases and the J gene end by 8 bases; junction bases not matched to a gene: 3. CDR3 DNA: TGCGCCAGCAGCTTGGGCGGACAGGGGTATTCACCCCTCCACTTT. Translated, it gives CASSLGGQGYSPLHF.

The J gene is TRBJ2-5, the V gene TRBV6-2 or TRBV6-3; possible D gene TRBD2, 6 bases. The CDR3 covers 14 residues. Germline V gene lookup returns CDR1 MNHEY and CDR2 SVGEGT. V lost 5 bases and J lost 2, with 12 bases in between. CDR3 loop: CASSPRGTQETQYF. The CDR3 DNA is TGTGCCAGCAGTCCCCGGGGGACTCAAGAGACCCAGTACTTC.

This clonotype has a count of ten or more. The rearrangement uses TRBV20-1 and TRBJ2-1, with 10 positions matching TRBD2. Germline CDR1 reads DFQATT; CDR2 reads SNEGSKA (reference sequence). The CDR3 length is 16 residues. DNA of the CDR3: TGCAGATTCCTCCCACTAGCGGGGAGCTCCTACAATGAGCAGTTCTTC. This gives the protein CRFLPLAGSSYNEQFF.

The genes are TRBV27 and TRBJ1-6, with a weak D call TRBD1 (5 bases). The CDR3 covers 17 residues. With 4 bases removed from V and 7 bases from J, the gap between germline ends came to 20 bases. Germline CDR1 and CDR2: MNHEY and SMNVEV (reference sequence). CDR3 nucleotide sequence: TGTGCCAGCAGTTCGGTAACGGGACTGCGGAGAAATTCACCCCTCCACTTT. Residues: CASSSVTGLRRNSPLHF.

This clonotype showed up just a few times. The CDR3 DNA is TGTGCCAGCAGCTTAGTTGGAAAGGACACTGAAGCTTTCTTT. Protein: CASSLVGKDTEAFF. This sequence joins TRBV7-9 and TRBJ1-1; D uncertain. V was pared by 1 base and J by 3 bases, with 9 bases between. CDR1 SEHNR and CDR2 FQNEAQ come from the germline V gene (reference sequence). The CDR3 is 14 amino acids.